Listed here are 21 T cell receptor beta chains from one sample, sequenced in a study of blood T cell repertoires in COVID-19. The data were produced by immunoSEQ multiplex PCR, yet TCRdb's version contains in-frame clones alone and is incomplete. The sample records over 85,000 clones, about 80% being singletons. Sample: peripheral blood. The source is a human donor in a cohort sampled during active COVID-19.

The V call is TRBV30, the J call TRBJ2-7, with 11 bases lining up with TRBD1. In germline, CDR1 is GTSNPN, CDR2 SVGIG (reference sequence). CDR3 length: 14 residues. V shed 4 bases, J shed 2 bases, and the junction held 4 bases outside the gene matches. CDR3 coding DNA: TGTGCCTGGACCTCGGGACAGGGGGCCTACGAGCAGTACTTC. Translating gives CAWTSGQGAYEQYF.

The chain couples TRBV4-2 to TRBJ1-6, with D perhaps TRBD1 (5 bases). Trimming took off 0 bases at V and 6 bases at J, with 12 bases between the two ends. The germline CDR1 and CDR2 sequences are LGHNA and YNFKEQ. The CDR3 covers 16 residues. CDR3 sequence (DNA): TGTGCCAGCAGCCAAGATGCCGACAGATTTAATTCACCCCTCCACTTT. It translates to CASSQDADRFNSPLHF.

CDR3 bases: TGCGCCAGCAGCGGGGGACTAGCGGGGGCCTCCTACAATGAGCAGTTCTTC. This gives the protein CASSGGLAGASYNEQFF. The genes are TRBV5-1 and TRBJ2-1; 14 positions match TRBD2. Germline CDR1 and CDR2: SGHRS and YFSETQ. This CDR3 spans 17 amino acids. The V segment lost 4 bases and the J segment 0 bases; nucleotides outside the gene matches: 3.

J is TRBJ1-1 and V is TRBV6-6; 7 nucleotides agree with TRBD1. Germline CDR1 and CDR2: MNHNY and SVGAGI (reference sequence). This CDR3 is 12 amino acids long. After removal of 5 bases from V and 11 bases from J, the junction contained 8 bases not matched to a gene. The CDR3 DNA reads as TGTGCCAGCAGTGCGGAGGGGGCTCGGGCTTTCTTT. Amino acid sequence: CASSAEGARAFF.

This chain connects TRBV28 to TRBJ2-7; tentatively, D is TRBD1 (5 bases). The length of the CDR3 is 14 residues. The germline V gene has CDR1 MDHEN and CDR2 SYDVKM. V lost 5 bases, J lost 3 bases, and 14 bases lay in between. The CDR3 coding sequence is TGTGCCAGCAGTCCGACCCAAGGGGACTACGAGCAGTACTTC. Translation gives CASSPTQGDYEQYF.

In DNA, the CDR3 is TGTGCCAGCAAAATGACAGGTGGTTCGGAGACCCAGTACTTC. Amino acid sequence: CASKMTGGSETQYF. This chain joins TRBV2 and TRBJ2-5; a possible D gene is TRBD1 (6 bases). V gave up 7 bases and J gave up 5 bases, with 17 bases separating them. The CDR3 is made up of 14 amino acids. Germline V gene sequence: CDR1 SNHLY, CDR2 FYNNEI.

This rearrangement joins TRBV6-2 or TRBV6-3 to TRBJ2-5; D unclear. The V and J ends lost 4 bases and 5 bases respectively, with 20 bases between them. Germline V gives CDR1 MNHEY, CDR2 SVGEGT. The CDR3 is 16 residues long. CDR3 DNA sequence: TGTGCCAGCAGTTCCTACGGTCCCTCAAGTTCGGAGACCCAGTACTTC. Translated, it gives CASSSYGPSSSETQYF.

This clone was picked up a small number of times. This chain connects TRBV28 to TRBJ2-3; TRBD1 matches at 7 bases. Germline V gene sequence: CDR1 MDHEN, CDR2 SYDVKM. This CDR3 region has 14 residues. V dropped 6 bases and J dropped 1; count of bases not matched to a gene: 4. CDR3 in amino acids: CASRTGEGTDTQYF. The CDR3 nucleotides read TGTGCCAGCAGAACAGGGGAAGGCACAGATACGCAGTATTTT.

This chain connects TRBV28 to TRBJ1-2; 10 bases line up with TRBD1. Per the germline V gene, CDR1 is MDHEN and CDR2 is SYDVKM. The CDR3 is 17 amino acids. V shed 2 bases and J 7 bases; nucleotides not matched to a gene: 13. The CDR3 loop reads CASSLLPGQGVGGGYTF. As DNA, the CDR3 is TGTGCCAGCAGTTTACTCCCCGGACAGGGGGTAGGGGGTGGCTACACCTTC.

V and J are TRBV15 and TRBJ2-1, with 11 bases fitting TRBD2. V gave up 5 bases and J gave up 7 bases; unmatched junction bases: 7. Germline CDR1 reads LNHNV; CDR2 reads YYDKDF (reference sequence). This CDR3 spans 15 amino acids. CDR3 sequence reads: CATSPRIAGGNEQFF. CDR3 nucleotide sequence: TGTGCCACCAGCCCCCGAATAGCGGGGGGGAATGAGCAGTTCTTC.

The V and J genes are TRBV7-2 and TRBJ1-5; D call uncertain. The germline CDR1 and CDR2 sequences are SGHTA and FQGNSA. V lost 2 bases and J 6 bases, leaving 17 bases between the germline ends. CDR3 size: 16 residues. CDR3 protein: CASSLSSASRGQPQHF. CDR3 bases: TGTGCCAGCAGCTTATCTTCTGCGTCGCGGGGTCAGCCCCAGCATTTT.

The chain carries TRBV5-1 and TRBJ1-3, with D maybe TRBD1 (6 bases). Germline lookup yields CDR1 SGHRS and CDR2 YFSETQ. V lost 0 bases to trimming and J lost 0 bases, with 10 bases between them. The CDR3 covers 16 residues. The CDR3 nucleotides are TGCGCCAGCAGCTTGGCAGGGGTGAGCTCTGGAAACACCATATATTTT. Translated: CASSLAGVSSGNTIYF.

The V call is TRBV28, the J call TRBJ1-3, with 9 nucleotides matching TRBD1. The V gene end was trimmed by 4 bases and the J gene end by 4 bases; junction bases not matched to a gene: 5. Germline CDR1 reads MDHEN; CDR2 reads SYDVKM. The CDR3 extends over 15 amino acids. CDR3 DNA: TGTGCCAGCAGTTCCCACACAGGGGGCGGAAACACCATATATTTT. Amino acid sequence: CASSSHTGGGNTIYF.

The chain employs TRBV6-6 and TRBJ2-7; tentatively, D is TRBD1 (7 bases). Trimming shortened V by 8 bases and J by 4 bases, and 18 bases separated the two germline ends. Germline-derived CDR1 and CDR2 are MNHNY and SVGAGI (reference sequence). The CDR3 totals 14 residues. The CDR3 here is CASGLAGGKYEQYF. CDR3 DNA sequence: TGTGCCAGCGGGTTGGCAGGGGGGAAGTACGAGCAGTACTTC.

The rearrangement joins TRBV28 to TRBJ2-1; D unclear. This CDR3 has 13 amino acids. The germline gives CDR1 MDHEN, CDR2 SYDVKM. V shed 3 bases and J shed 8 bases, with 11 bases lying between them. CDR3 nucleotides: TGTGCCAGCAGTTTTGTACTATCCTATGAGCAGTTCTTC. Residues: CASSFVLSYEQFF.

The V gene is TRBV7-9, the J gene TRBJ1-1; D call uncertain. The CDR3 length is 13 residues. Germline V gives CDR1 SEHNR, CDR2 FQNEAQ (reference sequence). V gave up 3 bases and J gave up 5 bases, with 10 bases separating them. CDR3: CASSLGTGTEAFF. CDR3 nucleotides: TGTGCCAGCAGCTTGGGAACGGGGACTGAAGCTTTCTTT.

This clone appeared a few times. The V gene is TRBV5-1, the J gene TRBJ2-7; 11 bases are a match to TRBD1. This CDR3 is 14 amino acids long. Germline loops: CDR1 SGHRS, CDR2 YFSETQ. V shed 4 bases, J shed 5 bases, and the junction held 5 bases outside the gene matches. The CDR3: CASSDRTGGHEQYF. The CDR3 DNA follows: TGCGCCAGCAGCGACCGGACAGGGGGCCACGAGCAGTACTTC. The whole variable domain, remainder taken from reference TRBV5-1 and TRBJ2-7, is KAGVTQTPRYLIKTRGQQVTLSCSPISGHRSVSWYQQTPGQGLQFLFEYFSETQRNKGNFPGRFSGRQFSNSRSEMNVSTLELGDSALYLCASSDRTGGHEQYFGPGTRLTVT.

The CDR3: CASSHQTGGRIDGYTF. The DNA for the CDR3 is TGTGCCAGCAGCCACCAAACAGGGGGCAGAATTGATGGCTACACCTTC. The chain carries TRBV3-1 (or the pseudogene TRBV3-2) and TRBJ1-2; 9 positions agree with TRBD1. From germline, CDR1 is LGHDT and CDR2 YNNKEL (reference sequence). The ends lost 3 bases at V and 6 bases at J; junction bases unmatched: 11. The CDR3 runs 16 residues.

V gene TRBV10-3 combines with J gene TRBJ2-1; 7 nucleotides line up with TRBD2. CDR1 is ENHRY and CDR2 is SYGVKD in the germline V gene. This CDR3 region has 15 residues. The V and J ends lost 7 bases and 0 bases, in that order; junction bases with no gene match: 6. Here the CDR3 reads CAITPGLSSYNEQFF. CDR3 bases: TGTGCCATCACTCCGGGACTAAGCTCCTACAATGAGCAGTTCTTC.

This chain uses TRBV14 with TRBJ2-5, with D possibly matching TRBD1 (7 bases). This CDR3 comprises 15 residues. Germline CDR1 SGHDN, CDR2 FVKESK. V lost 4 bases to trimming and J lost 6 bases, with 18 bases between them. The CDR3 here is CASSPAGGPLQTQYF. CDR3 in DNA: TGTGCCAGCAGCCCAGCAGGGGGGCCTCTACAGACCCAGTACTTC.

This clone was counted between two and nine times. This chain links TRBV6-2 or TRBV6-3 with TRBJ2-7, with TRBD1 identical over 7 bases. Trimming removed 1 base from V and 5 bases from J; junction bases left unmatched: 8. In germline, CDR1 is MNHEY, CDR2 SVGEGT. The CDR3 length is 15 residues. CDR3 protein: CASSYLAGGRDEQYF. The CDR3 DNA reads TGTGCCAGCAGTTACTTGGCAGGGGGTCGCGACGAGCAGTACTTC.